Detailed here is one TCR beta chain. The antigen is undetermined. This entry is derived from a study of radiation and T cells in renal cell carcinoma. Study-wide points: Baseline intratumoral clonotype presence is unknown without pretreatment biopsies.

The CDR3 runs to 15 residues. Time point described: blood 4 weeks post-SBRT, at nephrectomy. Treatment indicated: 15 Gy SBRT to primary tumor, nephrectomy 4 weeks later. Method: immunoSEQ multiplex PCR; TCRdb's copy keeps in-frame clones and lacks some. Of 150,000 to 200,000 clones in the sample, roughly 90% are singletons; the top ten hold about 11%. The input for sequencing was blood, taken from a patient whose treatment included radiotherapy and nephrectomy. The rearrangement joins TRBV1 to TRBJ1-3. TRBV1 is termed a pseudogene. This sequence originates from a woman between 45 and 65 years old with renal cell carcinoma. The CDR3 coding sequence is TGCACCAGCAGCCAAGGAGAGAACTCTGGAAACACCATATATTTT. It specifies CTSSQGENSGNTIYF.